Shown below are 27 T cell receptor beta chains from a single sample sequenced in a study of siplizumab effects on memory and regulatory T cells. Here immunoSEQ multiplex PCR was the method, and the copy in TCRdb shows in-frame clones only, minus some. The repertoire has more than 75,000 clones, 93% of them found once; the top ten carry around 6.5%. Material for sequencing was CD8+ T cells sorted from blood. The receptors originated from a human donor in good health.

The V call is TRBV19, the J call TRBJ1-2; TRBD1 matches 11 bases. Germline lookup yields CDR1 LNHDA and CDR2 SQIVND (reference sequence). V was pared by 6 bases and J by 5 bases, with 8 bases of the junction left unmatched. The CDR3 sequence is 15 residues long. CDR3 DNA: TGTGCCAGTAGGGCCCCGGGACAGGGGGAATATGGCTACACCTTC. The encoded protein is CASRAPGQGEYGYTF. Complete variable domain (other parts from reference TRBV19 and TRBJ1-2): DGGITQSPKYLFRKEGQNVTLSCEQNLNHDAMYWYRQDPGQGLRLIYYSQIVNDFQKGDIAEGYSVSREKKESFPLTVTSAQKNPTAFYLCASRAPGQGEYGYTFGSGTRLTVV.

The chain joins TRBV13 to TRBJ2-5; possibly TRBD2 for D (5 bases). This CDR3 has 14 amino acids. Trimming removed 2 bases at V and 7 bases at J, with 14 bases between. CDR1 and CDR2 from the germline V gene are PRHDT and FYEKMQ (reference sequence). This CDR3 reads CASSLWGEVGTQYF. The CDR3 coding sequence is TGTGCCAGCAGCTTATGGGGAGAGGTGGGGACCCAGTACTTC. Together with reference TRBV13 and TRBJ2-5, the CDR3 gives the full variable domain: AAGVIQSPRHLIKEKRETATLKCYPIPRHDTVYWYQQGPGQDPQFLISFYEKMQSDKGSIPDRFSAQQFSDYHSELNMSSLELGDSALYFCASSLWGEVGTQYFGPGTRLLVL.

The CDR3 DNA is TGTGCCAGTAGACTGACAGGGTCGGCGAACACTGAAGCTTTCTTT. Translation gives CASRLTGSANTEAFF. V and J are TRBV19 and TRBJ1-1, with 7 bases fitting TRBD1. The CDR3 extends over 15 amino acids. Looked up from germline, CDR1 is LNHDA and CDR2 is SQIVND (reference sequence). Trimming removed 6 bases from V and 1 base from J; junction bases left unmatched: 8.

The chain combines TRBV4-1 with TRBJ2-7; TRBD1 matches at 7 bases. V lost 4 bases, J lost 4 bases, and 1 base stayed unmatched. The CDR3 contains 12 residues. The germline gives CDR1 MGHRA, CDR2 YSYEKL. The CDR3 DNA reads TGCGCCAGCAGCCCACAGGGGTACGAGCAGTACTTC. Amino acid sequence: CASSPQGYEQYF.

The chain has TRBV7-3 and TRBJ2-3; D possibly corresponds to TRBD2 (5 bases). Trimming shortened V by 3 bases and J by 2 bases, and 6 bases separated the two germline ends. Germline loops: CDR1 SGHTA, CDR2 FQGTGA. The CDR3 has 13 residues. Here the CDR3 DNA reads TGTGCCAGCAGCTTGACTAACACAGATACGCAGTATTTT. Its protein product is CASSLTNTDTQYF.

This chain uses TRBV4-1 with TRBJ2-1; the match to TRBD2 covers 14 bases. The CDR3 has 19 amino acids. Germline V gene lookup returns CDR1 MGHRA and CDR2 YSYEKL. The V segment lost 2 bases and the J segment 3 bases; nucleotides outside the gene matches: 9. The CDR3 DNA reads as TGCGCCAGCAGCCAACTAGGGGGACTAGCGGGGGCGGACTACAATGAGCAGTTCTTC. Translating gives CASSQLGGLAGADYNEQFF.

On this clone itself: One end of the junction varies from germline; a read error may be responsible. The CDR3 protein is CASSLGSGNTIYF. CDR3 nucleotide sequence: TGTGCTAGCAGCTTGGGGTCTGGAAACACCATATATTTT. The chain recombines TRBV7-7 with TRBJ1-3; D uncertain. The CDR3 has 13 residues. CDR1 is SSHAT and CDR2 is FNYEAQ in the germline V gene (reference sequence).

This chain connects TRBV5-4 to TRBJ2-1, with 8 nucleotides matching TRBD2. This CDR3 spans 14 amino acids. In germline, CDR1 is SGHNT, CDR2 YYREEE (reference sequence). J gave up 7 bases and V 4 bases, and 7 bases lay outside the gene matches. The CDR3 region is CASSLGLALNEQFF. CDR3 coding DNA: TGTGCCAGCAGCCTCGGACTAGCCTTGAATGAGCAGTTCTTC. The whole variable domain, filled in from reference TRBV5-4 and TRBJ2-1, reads ETGVTQSPTHLIKTRGQQVTLRCSSQSGHNTVSWYQQALGQGPQFIFQYYREEENGRGNFPPRFSGLQFPNYSSELNVNALELDDSALYLCASSLGLALNEQFFGPGTRLTVL.

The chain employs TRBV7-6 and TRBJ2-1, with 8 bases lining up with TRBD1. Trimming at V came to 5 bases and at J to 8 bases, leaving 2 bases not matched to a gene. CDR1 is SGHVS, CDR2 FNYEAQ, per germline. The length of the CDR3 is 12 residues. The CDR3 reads CASSPGGDEQFF. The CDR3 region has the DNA TGTGCCAGCAGCCCAGGGGGCGATGAGCAGTTCTTC.

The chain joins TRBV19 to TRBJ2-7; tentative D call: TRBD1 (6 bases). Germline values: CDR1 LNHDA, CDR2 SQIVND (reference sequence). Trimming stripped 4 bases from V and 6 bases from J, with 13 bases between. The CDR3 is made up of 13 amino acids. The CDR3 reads CASSKGTWVEQYF. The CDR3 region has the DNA TGTGCCAGTAGTAAGGGGACATGGGTCGAGCAGTACTTC.

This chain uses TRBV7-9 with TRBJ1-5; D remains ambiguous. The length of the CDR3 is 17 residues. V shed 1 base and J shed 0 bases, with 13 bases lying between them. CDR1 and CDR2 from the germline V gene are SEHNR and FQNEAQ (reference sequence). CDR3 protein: CASSLDGGAYSNQPQHF. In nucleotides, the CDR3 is TGTGCCAGCAGCTTAGACGGAGGAGCCTATAGCAATCAGCCCCAGCATTTT.

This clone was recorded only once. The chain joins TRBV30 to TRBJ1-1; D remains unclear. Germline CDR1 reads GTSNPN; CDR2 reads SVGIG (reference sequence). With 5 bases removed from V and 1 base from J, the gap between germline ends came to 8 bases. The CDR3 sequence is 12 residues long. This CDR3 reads CAWGEGNTEAFF. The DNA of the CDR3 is TGTGCCTGGGGAGAGGGGAACACTGAAGCTTTCTTT.

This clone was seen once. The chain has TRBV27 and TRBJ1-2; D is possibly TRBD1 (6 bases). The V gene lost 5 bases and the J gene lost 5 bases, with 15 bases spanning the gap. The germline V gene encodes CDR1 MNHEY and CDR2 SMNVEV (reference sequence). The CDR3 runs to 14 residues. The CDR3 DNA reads TGTGCCAGCAGTCCCCTAGGACAGCCTTATGGCTACACCTTC. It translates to CASSPLGQPYGYTF.

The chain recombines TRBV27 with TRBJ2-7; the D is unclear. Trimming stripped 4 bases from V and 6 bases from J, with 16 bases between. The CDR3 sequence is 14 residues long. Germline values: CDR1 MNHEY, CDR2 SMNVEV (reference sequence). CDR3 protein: CASSSDLLLFEQYF. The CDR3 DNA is TGTGCCAGCAGTTCGGACCTATTGTTGTTCGAGCAGTACTTC.

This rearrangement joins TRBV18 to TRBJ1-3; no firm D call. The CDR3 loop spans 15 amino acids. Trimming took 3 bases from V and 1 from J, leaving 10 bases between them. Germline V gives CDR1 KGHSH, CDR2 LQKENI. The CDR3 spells CASSPLEGSGNTIYF. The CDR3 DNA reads TGTGCCAGCTCACCTTTGGAAGGGTCTGGAAACACCATATATTTT.

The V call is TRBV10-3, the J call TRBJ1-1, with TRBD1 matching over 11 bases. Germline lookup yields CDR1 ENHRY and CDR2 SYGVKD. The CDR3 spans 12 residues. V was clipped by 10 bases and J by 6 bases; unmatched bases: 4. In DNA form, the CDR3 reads TGTGCCACGTGGACAGGGGGCCCTGAAGCTTTCTTT. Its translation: CATWTGGPEAFF.

As DNA, the CDR3 is TGTGCCAGCAGTTACGGGAAGGGGTACTACGAGCAGTACTTC. Protein product: CASSYGKGYYEQYF. The chain uses TRBV6-5 and TRBJ2-7; D may be TRBD1 (5 bases). Between the trimmed V and J ends, which lost 2 bases and 3 bases, there was a span of 11 bases. CDR1 and CDR2 (germline): MNHEY, SVGAGI. CDR3 length: 14 amino acids.

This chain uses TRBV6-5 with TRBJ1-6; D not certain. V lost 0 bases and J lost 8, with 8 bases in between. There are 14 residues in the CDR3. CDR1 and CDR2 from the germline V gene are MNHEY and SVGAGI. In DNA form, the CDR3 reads TGTGCCAGCAGTTACTCGGACGGAGATTCACCCCTCCACTTT. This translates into CASSYSDGDSPLHF.

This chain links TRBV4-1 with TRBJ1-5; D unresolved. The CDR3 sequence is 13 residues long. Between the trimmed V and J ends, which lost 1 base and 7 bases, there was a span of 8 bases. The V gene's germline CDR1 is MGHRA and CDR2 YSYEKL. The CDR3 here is CASSQGSDQPQHF. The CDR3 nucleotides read TGCGCCAGCAGCCAAGGCAGTGACCAGCCCCAGCATTTT.

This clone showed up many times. Here the CDR3 reads CASSLVVTGGNTEAFF. CDR3 bases: TGCGCCAGCAGCTTGGTCGTGACAGGGGGGAACACTGAAGCTTTCTTT. The chain links TRBV5-1 to TRBJ1-1, with 9 bases fitting TRBD1. The V and J ends lost 0 bases and 1 base, in that order; junction bases with no gene match: 4. The CDR3 totals 16 residues. Germline assignment: CDR1 SGHRS and CDR2 YFSETQ.

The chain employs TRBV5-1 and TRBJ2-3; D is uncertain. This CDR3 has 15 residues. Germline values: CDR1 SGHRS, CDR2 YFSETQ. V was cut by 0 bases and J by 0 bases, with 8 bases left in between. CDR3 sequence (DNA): TGCGCCAGCAGCTTGGATGGGGTCAGCACAGATACGCAGTATTTT. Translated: CASSLDGVSTDTQYF.

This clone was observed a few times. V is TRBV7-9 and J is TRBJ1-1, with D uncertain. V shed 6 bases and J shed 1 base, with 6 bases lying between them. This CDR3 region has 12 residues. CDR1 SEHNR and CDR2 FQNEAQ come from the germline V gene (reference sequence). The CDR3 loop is CASSGGNTEAFF. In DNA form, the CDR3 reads TGTGCCAGCAGTGGAGGGAACACTGAAGCTTTCTTT.

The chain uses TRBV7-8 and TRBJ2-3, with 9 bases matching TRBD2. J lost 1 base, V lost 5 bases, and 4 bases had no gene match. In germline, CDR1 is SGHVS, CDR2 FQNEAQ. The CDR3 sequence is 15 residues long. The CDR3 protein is CASSQIAGGTDTQYF. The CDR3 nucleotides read TGTGCCAGCAGCCAAATAGCGGGAGGCACAGATACGCAGTATTTT.

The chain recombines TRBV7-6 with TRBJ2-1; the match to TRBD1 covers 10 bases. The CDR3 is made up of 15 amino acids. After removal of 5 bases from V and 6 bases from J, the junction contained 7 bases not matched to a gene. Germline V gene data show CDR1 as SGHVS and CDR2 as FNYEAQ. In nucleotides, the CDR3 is TGTGCCAGCAGCCAAGCCGGGACAGGGGTCAATGAGCAGTTCTTC. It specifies CASSQAGTGVNEQFF.

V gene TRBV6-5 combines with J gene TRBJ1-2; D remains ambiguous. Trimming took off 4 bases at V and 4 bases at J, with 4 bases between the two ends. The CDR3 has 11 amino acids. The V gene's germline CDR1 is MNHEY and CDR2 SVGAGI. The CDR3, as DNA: TGTGCCAGCAGTTCCAGCTATGGCTACACCTTC. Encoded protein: CASSSSYGYTF.

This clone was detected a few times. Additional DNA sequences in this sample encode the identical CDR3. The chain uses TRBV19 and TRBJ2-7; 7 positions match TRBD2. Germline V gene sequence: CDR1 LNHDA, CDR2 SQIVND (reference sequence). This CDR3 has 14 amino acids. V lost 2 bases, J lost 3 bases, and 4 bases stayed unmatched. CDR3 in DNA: TGTGCCAGTAGTATATACGGGGAGGGCTACGAGCAGTACTTC. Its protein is CASSIYGEGYEQYF.

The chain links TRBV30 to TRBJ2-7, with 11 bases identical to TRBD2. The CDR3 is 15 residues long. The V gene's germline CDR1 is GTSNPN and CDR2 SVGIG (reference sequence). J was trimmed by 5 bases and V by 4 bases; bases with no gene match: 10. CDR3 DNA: TGTGCCTGGATCCCTACGACTAGCGGGGTCAACGAGCAGTACTTC. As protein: CAWIPTTSGVNEQYF.